Shown below are 28 T cell receptor beta chains from a single sample sequenced in a study of shared clonotypes between healthy human individuals. Sequenced by immunoSEQ multiplex PCR; TCRdb stores in-frame clones only, minus some. The sample has approximately 2.3 million clones; more than 80% are singletons. The sequenced material came from naive CD4+ T cells from PBMCs. As for subset: CD45RA+ positively selected. All receptors derive from a man aged 18 to 29 in good health. Some clones in this sample may be carry-over from other donors' samples.

V gene TRBV7-9 combines with J gene TRBJ2-2; TRBD1 is a possible D gene (6 bases). Germline loops: CDR1 SEHNR, CDR2 FQNEAQ (reference sequence). The CDR3 runs 14 residues. Trimming shortened V by 4 bases and J by 4 bases, and 10 bases separated the two germline ends. The CDR3, as DNA: TGTGCCAGCAGCTCCACAGGGTTCACCGGGGAGCTGTTTTTT. Translated, it gives CASSSTGFTGELFF.

This chain joins TRBV6-5 and TRBJ2-5; D is ambiguous. CDR1 and CDR2 (germline): MNHEY, SVGAGI. Trimming removed 7 bases at V and 5 bases at J, with 14 bases between. CDR3 length: 13 amino acids. The CDR3 reads CASTTRTRETQYF. The CDR3 DNA reads TGTGCCAGCACGACCCGCACACGGGAGACCCAGTACTTC.

This clone was seen a single time. V is TRBV9 and J is TRBJ2-7; TRBD2 matches at 7 bases. This CDR3 is built from 15 residues. J was trimmed by 2 bases and V by 4 bases; bases with no gene match: 9. Germline V gene data show CDR1 as SGDLS and CDR2 as YYNGEE. CDR3 residues: CASSRGGSLTYEQYF. CDR3 DNA sequence: TGTGCCAGCAGCAGGGGCGGGAGTCTCACCTACGAGCAGTACTTC.

CDR3 amino acids: CASSGTTIYGYTF. CDR3 bases: TGTGCCAGTAGCGGGACGACCATCTATGGCTACACCTTC. The chain has TRBV19 and TRBJ1-2; D is possibly TRBD1 (5 bases). The germline V and J ends were trimmed by 6 bases and 4 bases, with 12 bases remaining between them. The V gene's germline CDR1 is LNHDA and CDR2 SQIVND (reference sequence). This CDR3 has 13 amino acids.

This clone has just one count. The chain is built from TRBV6-5 and TRBJ2-7, with a weak D call TRBD2 (5 bases). There are 12 residues in the CDR3. Germline loops: CDR1 MNHEY, CDR2 SVGAGI. V shed 6 bases and J shed 3 bases, with 9 bases lying between them. CDR3 region: CASSGRDYEQYF. The CDR3 bases are TGTGCCAGCAGCGGACGGGACTACGAGCAGTACTTC.

The chain employs TRBV9 and TRBJ2-7, with a tentative D call TRBD1 (5 bases). The germline CDR1 and CDR2 sequences are SGDLS and YYNGEE. The CDR3 is 14 amino acids. The V gene lost 2 bases and the J gene lost 6 bases, with 15 bases spanning the gap. The CDR3 loop is CASSVIPQGSEQYF. Here the CDR3 DNA reads TGTGCCAGCAGCGTTATACCGCAGGGATCCGAGCAGTACTTC.

The V gene is TRBV6-1, the J gene TRBJ2-1, with D hard to call. V dropped 6 bases and J dropped 7 bases, with 13 bases sitting between them. The CDR3 has 13 residues. Germline V CDR1 and CDR2: MNHNS, SASEGT. In DNA, the CDR3 is TGTGCCAGCAGCTTCTTGAGATCAAATGAGCAGTTCTTC. It codes for CASSFLRSNEQFF.

The CDR3 loop reads CASSQLQGNQPQHF. DNA for the CDR3: TGTGCCAGCAGCCAGCTCCAGGGAAATCAGCCCCAGCATTTT. The chain has TRBV27 and TRBJ1-5; D is perhaps TRBD1 (5 bases). The CDR3 is 14 amino acids. Germline assignment: CDR1 MNHEY and CDR2 SMNVEV (reference sequence). Trimming left V 6 bases short and J 4 bases short, with 13 bases between.

The rearrangement uses TRBV28 and TRBJ2-5; D not certain. CDR1 and CDR2 (germline): MDHEN, SYDVKM. The germline V and J ends were trimmed by 0 bases and 5 bases, with 7 bases remaining between them. This CDR3 comprises 13 residues. The CDR3 loop reads CASSLWARETQYF. As DNA, the CDR3 is TGTGCCAGCAGTTTATGGGCACGGGAGACCCAGTACTTC.

CDR3 nucleotides: TGTGCCAGCAGCCAAGCGGGATTGCGCTTTCTAAGCACAGATACGCAGTATTTT. Protein sequence: CASSQAGLRFLSTDTQYF. The chain joins TRBV4-2 to TRBJ2-3; a weak D match, TRBD2 (5 bases). V was trimmed by 1 base and J by 0 bases, leaving 17 bases between them. The CDR3 consists of 18 residues. Germline CDR1 LGHNA, CDR2 YNFKEQ.

The chain has TRBV14 and TRBJ1-2, with D maybe TRBD1 (6 bases). Trimming cost V 1 base and J 7 bases, with 16 bases left between them. The CDR3 has 15 residues. The germline CDR1 and CDR2 sequences are SGHDN and FVKESK. The CDR3 here is CASSQANRGDRGYTF. In nucleotides, the CDR3 is TGTGCCAGCAGCCAAGCAAATAGGGGGGATCGTGGCTACACCTTC.

The rearrangement links TRBV7-8 to TRBJ1-5; TRBD1 matches 8 bases. The CDR3 contains 18 residues. Germline V gene sequence: CDR1 SGHVS, CDR2 FQNEAQ. Trimming took 5 bases from V and 3 from J; bases not matched to a gene: 15. CDR3 residues: CASSLKPAGTGDNQPQHF. DNA for the CDR3: TGTGCCAGCAGCCTAAAGCCGGCCGGGACAGGCGACAATCAGCCCCAGCATTTT. Supplemented by reference TRBV7-8 and TRBJ1-5, the full variable domain reads GAGVSQSPRYKVAKRGQDVALRCDPISGHVSLFWYQQALGQGPEFLTYFQNEAQLDKSGLPSDRFFAERPEGSVSTLKIQRTQQEDSAVYLCASSLKPAGTGDNQPQHFGDGTRLSIL.

In its sample, this clone was seen once. The CDR3 spells CASSQEASGRGGTGELFF. CDR3 in DNA: TGTGCCAGCAGCCAAGAGGCTAGCGGGAGGGGGGGCACCGGGGAGCTGTTTTTT. The chain carries TRBV4-2 and TRBJ2-2, with 12 nucleotides matching TRBD2. This CDR3 is built from 18 residues. Trimming cost V 0 bases and J 4 bases; bases outside gene matches: 6. CDR1 and CDR2 from the germline V gene are LGHNA and YNFKEQ.

This clone was observed once. The CDR3 region is CASSLLGEGVYGYTF. The CDR3 nucleotides read TGTGCCAGCAGTTTATTAGGGGAGGGTGTCTATGGCTACACCTTC. This chain uses TRBV28 with TRBJ1-2, with D perhaps TRBD1 (5 bases). This CDR3 is built from 15 residues. The germline V gene has CDR1 MDHEN and CDR2 SYDVKM. V was trimmed by 1 base and J by 4 bases, leaving 13 bases between them.

This clone was recorded once. The CDR3 is CASSMGRAGANVLTF. DNA of the CDR3: TGTGCCAGTAGTATGGGCCGAGCGGGGGCCAACGTCCTGACTTTC. The V call is TRBV19, the J call TRBJ2-6; no firm D call. The CDR3 loop spans 15 amino acids. Trimming cost V 3 bases and J 4 bases, with 10 bases left between them. Germline CDR1 is LNHDA and CDR2 is SQIVND (reference sequence). Variable domain in full (rest from reference TRBV19 and TRBJ2-6): DGGITQSPKYLFRKEGQNVTLSCEQNLNHDAMYWYRQDPGQGLRLIYYSQIVNDFQKGDIAEGYSVSREKKESFPLTVTSAQKNPTAFYLCASSMGRAGANVLTFGAGSRLTVL.

The CDR3, as DNA: TGTGCCAGTACCCGGACAGGGTCGGGTGGCTACACCTTC. Translating gives CASTRTGSGGYTF. The chain employs TRBV19 and TRBJ1-2, with 8 bases that match TRBD1. The CDR3 length is 13 residues. Per the germline V gene, CDR1 is LNHDA and CDR2 is SQIVND (reference sequence). The junction had 8 bases not matched to a gene; V was cut back by 7 bases and J by 7 bases.

J is TRBJ2-7 and V is TRBV2; D uncertain. V lost 6 bases and J 2 bases, leaving 14 bases between the germline ends. CDR1 and CDR2 (germline): SNHLY, FYNNEI. The CDR3 length is 14 residues. CDR3 DNA: TGTGCCAGCAGGTTGGAATCCGGCCCCTACGAGCAGTACTTC. Encoded protein: CASRLESGPYEQYF.

The J gene is TRBJ1-5, the V gene TRBV27, with unresolved D. The ends were cut back, 3 bases at V and 7 bases at J, with 16 bases in the middle. This CDR3 contains 15 residues. CDR1 is MNHEY, CDR2 SMNVEV, per germline (reference sequence). The CDR3 is CASSFDGVMGQPQHF. Here the CDR3 DNA reads TGTGCCAGCAGTTTTGACGGGGTGATGGGGCAGCCCCAGCATTTT.

As for this clone: The same CDR3 is also encoded by other DNA sequences in this sample. This chain links TRBV11-3 with TRBJ1-1; D is unclear. CDR1 and CDR2 from the germline V gene are SGHNT and YENEEA. The CDR3 has 13 residues. The V end lost 2 bases, the J end lost 2 bases, and 6 bases lay between the germline ends. CDR3 region: CASSLSLNTEAFF. The CDR3 nucleotides read TGTGCCAGCAGCTTATCACTTAACACTGAAGCTTTCTTT.

This chain uses TRBV4-1 with TRBJ1-3, with D possibly matching TRBD1 (5 bases). With 4 bases removed from V and 8 bases from J, the gap between germline ends came to 12 bases. The CDR3 extends over 13 amino acids. Germline CDR1 and CDR2: MGHRA and YSYEKL. The CDR3 nucleotides read TGCGCCAGCAGCCCCGGGGCCTTGGACACCATATATTTT. Translation gives CASSPGALDTIYF.

The genes are TRBV6-6 and TRBJ2-5, with a possible D match to TRBD1 (5 bases). V lost 7 bases and J 1 base, leaving 10 bases between the germline ends. CDR1 is MNHNY and CDR2 is SVGAGI in the germline V gene (reference sequence). The CDR3 is made up of 13 amino acids. The chain's CDR3 is CASKPRVQETQYF. In nucleotides, the CDR3 is TGTGCCAGCAAGCCCAGGGTCCAAGAGACCCAGTACTTC.

The rearrangement links TRBV30 to TRBJ1-3; D remains ambiguous. CDR1 is GTSNPN and CDR2 is SVGIG in the germline V gene (reference sequence). This CDR3 has 15 residues. V shed 5 bases and J shed 0 bases, with 14 bases lying between them. This CDR3 reads CAWVHTADSGNTIYF. CDR3 coding DNA: TGTGCCTGGGTTCATACAGCCGACTCTGGAAACACCATATATTTT.

V is TRBV28 and J is TRBJ1-2; the match to TRBD1 covers 7 bases. The CDR3 covers 13 residues. Per germline, CDR1 MDHEN and CDR2 SYDVKM. The junction had 3 bases not matched to a gene; V was cut back by 1 base and J by 7 bases. This CDR3 reads CASSLYRGVGYTF. As DNA, the CDR3 is TGTGCCAGCAGTTTATACAGGGGCGTTGGCTACACCTTC.

The chain has TRBV4-3 and TRBJ2-1; TRBD1 is a possible D gene (5 bases). The germline V gene encodes CDR1 LGHNA and CDR2 YSLEER. The CDR3 length is 17 residues. V was shortened by 5 bases and J by 4 bases, with 21 bases between the two germline ends. CDR3 DNA sequence: TGCGCCAGCAGCTTCTATCTCAGGGTTGATTCGTACAATGAGCAGTTCTTC. Amino acids: CASSFYLRVDSYNEQFF.

This clone was seen just once. V gene TRBV10-3 combines with J gene TRBJ2-7; D is ambiguous. CDR1 and CDR2 (germline): ENHRY, SYGVKD. V shed 2 bases and J shed 5 bases, with 16 bases lying between them. This CDR3 has 15 residues. This CDR3 reads CAISEAGGQVNEQYF. CDR3 coding DNA: TGTGCCATCAGTGAGGCCGGTGGCCAGGTCAACGAGCAGTACTTC.

This clone appeared a single time. The chain combines TRBV5-1 with TRBJ2-3; D is unclear. The CDR3 totals 14 residues. The V end was cut by 3 bases, the J end by 4 bases, with 12 bases between. Germline V CDR1 and CDR2: SGHRS, YFSETQ. CDR3 in amino acids: CASSSRRAPDTQYF. The CDR3 DNA is TGCGCCAGCAGCTCCCGTCGGGCCCCAGATACGCAGTATTTT.

The rearrangement joins TRBV6-5 to TRBJ1-1; D may be TRBD1 (6 bases). The V gene's germline CDR1 is MNHEY and CDR2 SVGAGI. This CDR3 contains 11 residues. Trimming pared 2 bases from V and 13 bases from J, leaving 11 bases between. Written as DNA, the CDR3 is TGTGCCAGCAGTTACGGGACATCCTGTTTCTTT. It codes for CASSYGTSCFF.

Of note for this clone: The sample holds other DNA sequences that translate to the same CDR3. The chain is built from TRBV9 and TRBJ1-3; D is undetermined. This CDR3 is built from 12 residues. CDR1 is SGDLS and CDR2 is YYNGEE in the germline V gene. V was trimmed by 1 base and J by 4 bases, leaving 3 bases between them. The CDR3 DNA follows: TGTGCCAGCAGCGTAACAGGAAACACCATATATTTT. Its protein product is CASSVTGNTIYF.